The 11 T cell receptor beta chains below were found in one sample sequenced in a study of shared clonotypes between healthy human individuals. Sequencing was performed with immunoSEQ multiplex PCR; in TCRdb, only in-frame clones are kept and a portion is missing. The sample lists about 1.5 million clones; around 95% were seen once. Sequencing was done on a sample of naive CD4+ T cells sorted from blood. Regarding subset: CD45RA+ positively selected. These receptors all stem from a man aged 25 to 40 in good health.

This chain uses TRBV11-2 with TRBJ2-1; 8 bases fit TRBD2. Germline V gene data show CDR1 as SGHAT and CDR2 as FQNNGV. Trimming took 1 base from V and 5 from J; bases not matched to a gene: 1. The CDR3 loop spans 14 amino acids. Here the CDR3 reads CASSLAGGDNEQFF. In DNA, the CDR3 is TGTGCCAGCAGCTTAGCGGGAGGGGACAATGAGCAGTTCTTC.

The rearrangement joins TRBV5-4 to TRBJ1-1; TRBD1 might be the D (5 bases). Germline assignment: CDR1 SGHNT and CDR2 YYREEE (reference sequence). Trimming stripped 0 bases from V and 0 bases from J, with 12 bases between. The CDR3 covers 16 residues. The chain's CDR3 is CASSLADSGMNTEAFF. The DNA of the CDR3 is TGTGCCAGCAGCTTGGCAGACAGTGGCATGAACACTGAAGCTTTCTTT.

This chain joins TRBV7-8 and TRBJ2-1, with 9 bases identical to TRBD1. Trimming cost V 5 bases and J 0 bases; bases outside gene matches: 2. The CDR3 consists of 15 residues. Germline assignment: CDR1 SGHVS and CDR2 FQNEAQ. The CDR3 DNA is TGTGCCAGCAGCCCGACAGGGGGCTCCTACAATGAGCAGTTCTTC. Amino acids: CASSPTGGSYNEQFF.

The V gene is TRBV7-2, the J gene TRBJ2-7; 7 positions agree with TRBD1. V lost 5 bases and J lost 0; bases outside the gene matches: 7. Germline loops: CDR1 SGHTA, CDR2 FQGNSA. The CDR3 spans 15 residues. The DNA for the CDR3 is TGTGCCAGCAGCGCCGACAGGGACGACTCCTACGAGCAGTACTTC. Translated: CASSADRDDSYEQYF.

This clone was observed a few times. The chain couples TRBV7-9 to TRBJ2-1; no definite D call. The V gene's germline CDR1 is SEHNR and CDR2 FQNEAQ (reference sequence). The CDR3 length is 9 residues. V lost 3 bases, J lost 13 bases, and 4 bases lay in between. For the CDR3, the DNA is TGTGCCAGCAGCTTCCCCCAGTTCTTC. Its translation is CASSFPQFF.

The CDR3 sequence is CATRERVLLAIGYEQFF. Here the CDR3 DNA reads TGTGCCACGAGAGAAAGGGTCCTCTTAGCGATTGGCTATGAGCAGTTCTTC. V is TRBV15 and J is TRBJ2-1; the D gene is possibly TRBD2 (5 bases). Germline CDR1 LNHNV, CDR2 YYDKDF (reference sequence). The CDR3 runs 17 residues. V lost 9 bases and J lost 8, with 29 bases in between.

As DNA, the CDR3 is TGTGCCAGCAGTGTCCGGGACACTCACAATGAGCAGTTCTTC. It translates to CASSVRDTHNEQFF. The rearrangement uses TRBV2 and TRBJ2-1, with a possible D match to TRBD1 (6 bases). The CDR3 is 14 amino acids. V was trimmed by 4 bases and J by 5 bases, leaving 12 bases between them. Germline V lookup: CDR1 SNHLY, CDR2 FYNNEI.

The V and J genes are TRBV10-2 and TRBJ2-2; 8 bases are shared with TRBD2. The CDR3 runs to 15 residues. Germline assignment: CDR1 WSHSY and CDR2 SAAADI. V shed 2 bases, J shed 9 bases, and the junction held 8 bases outside the gene matches. The CDR3 region is CASSERTSYFRELFF. The CDR3 nucleotides read TGCGCCAGCAGTGAGAGGACTAGCTATTTCCGGGAGCTGTTTTTT.

The V gene is TRBV9, the J gene TRBJ2-1; D is undetermined. Germline V lookup: CDR1 SGDLS, CDR2 YYNGEE. The CDR3 consists of 16 residues. Trimming shortened V by 0 bases and J by 9 bases, and 19 bases separated the two germline ends. The CDR3 DNA follows: TGTGCCAGCAGCGTAGCGTCTTGGACGCAAGATTTTGAGCAGTTCTTC. Its translation is CASSVASWTQDFEQFF.

The chain employs TRBV29-1 and TRBJ2-4; TRBD1 is a possible D gene (6 bases). The germline V gene has CDR1 SQVTM and CDR2 ANQGSEA. CDR3 length: 18 residues. Trimming left V 6 bases short and J 0 bases short, with 24 bases between. The CDR3 sequence: CSVTRGTGWGLAKNIQYF. The CDR3 DNA reads as TGCAGCGTCACTCGCGGAACAGGGTGGGGCCTAGCCAAAAACATTCAGTACTTC.

For the CDR3, the DNA is TGTGCCAGCAGCACCAATAACAGCATCAATCAGCCCCAGCATTTT. Its translation is CASSTNNSINQPQHF. The chain couples TRBV21-1 to TRBJ1-5; the DNA was not used to check the table's D call, TRBD1. TRBV21-1 is a recognized pseudogene. This CDR3 has 15 residues.